This TCR beta chain was retrieved from a study of shared clonotypes between healthy human individuals. Division of CD4+ cells produced a CD45RA+ naive subset and a CD45RA-negative memory subset. V lost 0 bases and J lost 3, with 9 bases in between. The CDR3 totals 14 residues. Germline V gives CDR1 SGHRS, CDR2 YFSETQ. Only in-frame clones appear in the TCRdb table, and some are missing; sequencing was by immunoSEQ multiplex PCR. The table lists some 360,000 clones, less than 75% of them singletons. This clone showed up many times. The specimen sequenced was memory CD4+ T cells sorted from blood. This sample's subset: CD45RA-negative fraction. J is TRBJ2-5 and V is TRBV5-1, with D perhaps TRBD2 (5 bases). The source is a young man in good health. CDR3 protein: CASSLAGSEETQYF. For the CDR3, the DNA is TGCGCCAGCAGCTTGGCGGGAAGCGAAGAGACCCAGTACTTC. Drawing the rest from reference TRBV5-1 and TRBJ2-5, the complete variable domain is KAGVTQTPRYLIKTRGQQVTLSCSPISGHRSVSWYQQTPGQGLQFLFEYFSETQRNKGNFPGRFSGRQFSNSRSEMNVSTLELGDSALYLCASSLAGSEETQYFGPGTRLLVL.